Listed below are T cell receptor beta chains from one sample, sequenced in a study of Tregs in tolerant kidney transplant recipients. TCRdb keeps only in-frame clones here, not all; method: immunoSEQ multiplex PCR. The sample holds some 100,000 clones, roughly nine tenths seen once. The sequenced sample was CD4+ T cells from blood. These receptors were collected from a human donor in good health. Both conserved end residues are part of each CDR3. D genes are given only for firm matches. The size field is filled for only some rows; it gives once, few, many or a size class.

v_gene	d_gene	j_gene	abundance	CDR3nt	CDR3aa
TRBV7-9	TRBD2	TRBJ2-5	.	TGTGCCAGCAGCCTAGGTGGGAGGGGCCAAGAGACCCAGTACTTC	CASSLGGRGQETQYF
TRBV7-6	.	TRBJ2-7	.	TGTGCCAGCAGCTTAGCGGGTAACTACGAGCAGTACTTC	CASSLAGNYEQYF
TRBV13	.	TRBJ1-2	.	TGTGCCAGCAGCTTAAAGGTTAGGATCTACTATGGCTACACCTTC	CASSLKVRIYYGYTF
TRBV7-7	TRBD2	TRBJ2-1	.	TGTGCCAGCAGCAGAACTAGCGGGAGTAGTTACAATGAGCAGTTCTTC	CASSRTSGSSYNEQFF
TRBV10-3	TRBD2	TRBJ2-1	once	TGTGCCATCAGACTCGCTAGCGGGGGGAATGAGCAGTTCTTC	CAIRLASGGNEQFF
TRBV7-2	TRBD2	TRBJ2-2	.	TGTGCCAGCAGCTTAACAACTAGCGGGAGGGGTGGGGAGCTGTTTTTT	CASSLTTSGRGGELFF
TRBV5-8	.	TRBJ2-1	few	TGTGCCAGCAGCTTGGAACGGTTTCCCTACAATGAGCAGTTCTTC	CASSLERFPYNEQFF
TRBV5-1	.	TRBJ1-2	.	TGCGCCAGCAGCTTGGCGGGGGTTACTTATGGCTACACCTTC	CASSLAGVTYGYTF
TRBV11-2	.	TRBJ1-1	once	TGTGCCAGCAGCTATCAGGGGCGGTTGGTGAACACTGAAGCTTTCTTT	CASSYQGRLVNTEAFF
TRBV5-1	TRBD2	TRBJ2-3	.	TGCGCCAGCGAACCGGGACTACGCACAGATACGCAGTATTTT	CASEPGLRTDTQYF
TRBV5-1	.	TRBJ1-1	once	TGCGCCAGCAGCTTGGTAGGGGGGCTGGAGAACACTGAAGCTTTCTTT	CASSLVGGLENTEAFF
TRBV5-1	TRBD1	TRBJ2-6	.	TGCGCCAGCAGACTTGACAGGGCCCGGGCCAACGTCCTGACTTTC	CASRLDRARANVLTF
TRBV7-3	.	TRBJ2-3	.	TGTGCCAGCAGGTTCTCCGCAGATACGCAGTATTTT	CASRFSADTQYF
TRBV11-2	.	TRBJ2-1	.	TGTGCCAGCAGCTTATGGGACGGAAACAATGAGCAGTTCTTC	CASSLWDGNNEQFF
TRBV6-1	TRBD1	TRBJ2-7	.	TGTGCCAGTCAAAAACAGGGGGGCTCCTACGAGCAGTACTTC	CASQKQGGSYEQYF
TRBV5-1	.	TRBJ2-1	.	TGCGCCAGCAGTGCTCAACAAGGCTCCTACAATGAGCAGTTCTTC	CASSAQQGSYNEQFF
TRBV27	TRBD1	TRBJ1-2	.	TGTGCCAGCAGTCCTAACCGGGACAGGGGGCACTATGGCTACACCTTC	CASSPNRDRGHYGYTF
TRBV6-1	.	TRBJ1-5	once	TGTGCCAGCAGTGACCCTTCCGATAAGGGGACGGTAGGGAATCAGCCCCAGCATTTT	CASSDPSDKGTVGNQPQHF
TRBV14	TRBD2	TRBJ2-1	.	TGTGCCAGCAGCCAAGTAGCGGGAGTTTCCCACAATGAGCAGTTCTTC	CASSQVAGVSHNEQFF
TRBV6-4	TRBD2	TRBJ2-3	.	TGTGCCAGCAGTGACTCGCCTAGCGGGGGGAGCACAGATACGCAGTATTTT	CASSDSPSGGSTDTQYF
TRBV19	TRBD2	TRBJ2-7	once	TGTGCCAGTAGTATCCGGACTAGCGGGAGTGCCTACGAGCAGTACTTC	CASSIRTSGSAYEQYF
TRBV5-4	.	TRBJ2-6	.	TGTGCCAGCAGCTTGGGAGGGGGTGGCCCCTATGGGGCCAACGTCCTGACTTTC	CASSLGGGGPYGANVLTF
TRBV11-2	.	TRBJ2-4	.	TGTGCCAGCAGCGAACAGACGGGGGCCAAAAACATTCAGTACTTC	CASSEQTGAKNIQYF
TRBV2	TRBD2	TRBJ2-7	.	TGTGCCAGCCGGGACCGCGGGGGGAACGGTCAGTACTTC	CASRDRGGNGQYF
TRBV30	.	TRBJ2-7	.	TGTGCCTGGAGTTTAGATACTTTCCGCGAGCAGTACTTC	CAWSLDTFREQYF
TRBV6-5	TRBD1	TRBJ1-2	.	TGTGCCAGTCGAAAACAGGGGAAAGCTAACTATGGCTACACCTTC	CASRKQGKANYGYTF
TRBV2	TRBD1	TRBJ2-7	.	TGTGCCAGCAGTGAGTTCCAAGGGGGCTGGTACTTC	CASSEFQGGWYF
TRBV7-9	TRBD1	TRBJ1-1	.	TGTGCCAGCAGCCGAAGGGACAGGCAGAACACTGAAGCTTTCTTT	CASSRRDRQNTEAFF